This is a list of T cell receptor beta chains from one sample in a study of blood T cell repertoires in COVID-19. TCRdb keeps only in-frame clones here, not all; method: immunoSEQ multiplex PCR. The sample carries approximately 31,000 clones, about 92% recorded once. Sequencing was done on a sample of peripheral blood. All receptors come from a male donor with active COVID-19. The CDR3 runs from the conserved cysteine through the conserved F or W. A D gene is named only where the DNA matches it firmly. Size is stated for part of the rows, as once, few or many counts, or as a class when the clone is expanded.

v_call	clone_size	d_call	j_call	cdr3_aa	cdr3_nt
TRBV10-3	-	TRBD1	TRBJ2-7	CAISPGGQGSYEQYF	TGTGCCATCTCCCCAGGGGGACAGGGGAGCTACGAGCAGTACTTC
TRBV7-6	-	TRBD1	TRBJ2-5	CASSLQQGARETQYF	TGTGCCAGCAGCTTACAACAGGGGGCACGGGAGACCCAGTACTTC
TRBV3-1/TRBV3-2	-	-	TRBJ1-1	CASSQLTGGVGAFF	TGTGCCAGCAGCCAACTAACCGGGGGGGTCGGTGCTTTCTTT
TRBV7-9	-	-	TRBJ2-2	CASSLDQGSVRGAGELFF	TGTGCCAGCAGCCTGGACCAGGGGTCCGTGAGGGGCGCCGGGGAGCTGTTTTTT
TRBV4-3	-	-	TRBJ2-3	CASSRGADTQYF	TGCGCCAGCAGCCGGGGGGCAGATACGCAGTATTTT
TRBV4-2	-	TRBD1	TRBJ1-5	CASSQAVIGTGRIRPQHF	TGTGCCAGCAGCCAAGCCGTGATCGGGACAGGGCGCATCAGGCCCCAGCATTTT
TRBV24-1	-	TRBD2	TRBJ2-7	CATSASPRQRGPYEQYF	TGTGCCACCAGTGCTTCCCCCCGCCAGCGGGGGCCCTACGAGCAGTACTTC
TRBV6-6	-	TRBD2	TRBJ2-3	CASNGGITDTQYF	TGTGCCAGCAACGGGGGGATAACAGATACGCAGTATTTT
TRBV7-6	-	TRBD1	TRBJ1-2	CASSLGGQGASGYGYTF	TGTGCCAGCAGCTTAGGGGGACAGGGGGCTTCGGGCTATGGCTACACCTTC
TRBV5-1	-	-	TRBJ2-2	CASSLATWGGLTGELFF	TGCGCCAGCAGCTTGGCGACGTGGGGGGGCCTCACCGGGGAGCTGTTTTTT
TRBV19	once	TRBD1	TRBJ1-5	CASSFLTGQRSNQPQHF	TGTGCCAGTAGTTTCTTAACGGGACAGCGAAGCAATCAGCCCCAGCATTTT
TRBV6-5	-	TRBD2	TRBJ2-5	CASSPSGGKEETQYF	TGTGCCAGCAGCCCGAGCGGGGGGAAGGAAGAGACCCAGTACTTC
TRBV5-1	-	TRBD1	TRBJ1-1	CASSLGRGDTEAFF	TGCGCCAGCAGCTTAGGCAGGGGGGACACTGAAGCTTTCTTT
TRBV20-1	-	-	TRBJ2-5	CSVLAMETQYF	TGCAGTGTTCTAGCAATGGAGACCCAGTACTTC
TRBV4-3	-	-	TRBJ2-3	CASSQGQSTDTQYF	TGCGCCAGCAGCCAAGGACAGAGCACAGATACGCAGTATTTT
TRBV6-2/TRBV6-3	-	TRBD1	TRBJ1-6	CASSWDSRNSPLHF	TGTGCCAGCAGTTGGGACAGCCGGAATTCACCCCTCCACTTT
TRBV12-5	few	-	TRBJ1-5	CASGLVPGFVQSPAYSNQPQHF	TGTGCTAGTGGTTTGGTACCAGGGTTTGTTCAATCCCCAGCATATAGCAATCAGCCCCAGCATTTT
TRBV6-5	-	TRBD1	TRBJ1-1	CASSYQGGNTEAFF	TGTGCCAGCAGTTACCAGGGGGGTAACACTGAAGCTTTCTTT
TRBV7-2	-	-	TRBJ1-1	CASSWGYGNTEAFF	TGTGCCAGCAGCTGGGGCTACGGGAACACTGAAGCTTTCTTT
TRBV6-5	-	-	TRBJ1-1	CASTFEVVGTEAFF	TGTGCCAGCACATTTGAGGTTGTTGGCACTGAAGCTTTCTTT
TRBV3-1/TRBV3-2	-	TRBD1	TRBJ2-7	CASSLTTGFYEQYF	TGTGCCAGCAGTCTCACGACAGGGTTCTACGAGCAGTACTTC
TRBV7-2	-	-	TRBJ1-2	CASRPTRAGYGYTF	TGTGCCAGCAGACCAACCAGGGCAGGGTATGGCTACACCTTC
TRBV4-2	-	-	TRBJ2-2	CASSQEPPGANTGELFF	TGTGCCAGCAGCCAAGAGCCGCCAGGGGCGAACACCGGGGAGCTGTTTTTT
TRBV25-1	-	-	TRBJ1-2	CASSEVRDTNYGYTF	TGTGCCAGCAGTGAAGTCCGCGATACTAACTATGGCTACACCTTC
TRBV7-9	-	-	TRBJ1-6	CASSTTENSPLHF	TGTGCCAGCAGCACGACAGAAAATTCACCCCTCCACTTT
TRBV15	-	TRBD1	TRBJ2-1	CATSRGGTGRNEQFF	TGTGCCACCAGCAGAGGCGGGACAGGGAGGAATGAGCAGTTCTTC
TRBV3-1/TRBV3-2	-	TRBD2	TRBJ2-3	CASSQGVTSGTDTQYF	TGTGCCAGCAGCCAAGGTGTTACTAGCGGAACAGATACGCAGTATTTT
TRBV6-5	-	TRBD1	TRBJ1-1	CASSPLTGRTEAFF	TGTGCCAGCAGTCCCTTGACAGGGAGGACTGAAGCTTTCTTT
TRBV29-1	-	-	TRBJ1-2	CSGGEDYGYTF	TGCAGTGGAGGGGAGGACTATGGCTACACCTTC
TRBV27	-	TRBD1	TRBJ1-4	CASSSRQGGYEKLFF	TGTGCCAGCAGTTCCAGACAGGGGGGATATGAAAAACTGTTTTTT
TRBV7-5	-	-	TRBJ2-7	CVRSSPRDYSYEQYF	TGTGTCAGAAGCTCGCCCCGGGACTACTCCTACGAGCAGTACTTC
TRBV18	-	-	TRBJ1-6	CASSPGIRGGSPLHF	TGTGCCAGCTCACCGGGGATCAGGGGTGGGTCACCCCTCCACTTT
TRBV4-1	-	-	TRBJ1-2	CASSQVLQADYGYTF	TGCGCCAGCAGCCAAGTCCTTCAGGCCGACTATGGCTACACCTTC
TRBV6-1	-	-	TRBJ2-3	CASSDLSELADTQYF	TGTGCCAGCAGTGATTTGTCTGAGTTAGCAGATACGCAGTATTTT